One and the same sample provided the 27 T cell receptor beta chains below, sequenced in a study of glioma-infiltrating T cells after dendritic cell vaccination. The data were produced by immunoSEQ multiplex PCR, yet TCRdb's version contains in-frame clones alone and is incomplete. Of roughly 100,000 clones in the sample, 85% were seen once. The material sequenced was blood, taken before dendritic cell vaccination. The receptor set was obtained from a human donor with glioblastoma.

J is TRBJ2-6 and V is TRBV14; tentative D call: TRBD1 (5 bases). Germline lookup yields CDR1 SGHDN and CDR2 FVKESK. The CDR3 is 13 amino acids. Trimming shortened V by 1 base and J by 8 bases, and 6 bases separated the two germline ends. The DNA of the CDR3 is TGTGCCAGCAGCCAAGCAGGGTCCAACGTCCTGACTTTC. The encoded protein is CASSQAGSNVLTF. Using reference TRBV14 and TRBJ2-6 for the parts outside the CDR3, the full variable domain is EAGVTQFPSHSVIEKGQTVTLRCDPISGHDNLYWYRRVMGKEIKFLLHFVKESKQDESGMPNNRFLAERTGGTYSTLKVQPAELEDSGVYFCASSQAGSNVLTFGAGSRLTVL.

This chain joins TRBV7-6 and TRBJ1-1; D not resolved. Gene TRBJ1-6 matches the end of the DNA better, so the J call may be wrong. The CDR3 length is 12 residues. CDR1 and CDR2 from the germline V gene are SGHVS and FNYEAQ. The CDR3 sequence: CASSLSWLDLHF. DNA of the CDR3: TGTGCCAGCAGCTTATCCTGGCTAGACCTCCACTTT.

The V and J genes are TRBV18 and TRBJ1-3, with D unresolved. CDR1 and CDR2 (germline): KGHSH, LQKENI. The V gene lost 3 bases and the J gene lost 6 bases, with 12 bases spanning the gap. This CDR3 spans 14 amino acids. CDR3 DNA: TGTGCCAGCTCACCCAATCTCGGTGAAAACACCATATATTTT. As protein: CASSPNLGENTIYF.

V gene TRBV30 combines with J gene TRBJ2-1, with TRBD1 identical over 8 bases. V lost 5 bases, J lost 5 bases, and 11 bases stayed unmatched. In germline, CDR1 is GTSNPN, CDR2 SVGIG (reference sequence). This CDR3 region has 15 residues. This CDR3 reads CAWGYGQGYDNEQFF. CDR3 nucleotides: TGTGCCTGGGGGTATGGACAGGGCTACGACAATGAGCAGTTCTTC. Variable domain in full (rest from reference TRBV30 and TRBJ2-1): SQTIHQWPATLVQPVGSPLSLECTVEGTSNPNLYWYRQAAGRGLQLLFYSVGIGQISSEVPQNLSASRPQDRQFILSSKKLLLSDSGFYLCAWGYGQGYDNEQFFGPGTRLTVL.

The genes are TRBV21-1 and TRBJ1-2. TRBV21-1 is a recognized pseudogene. There are 17 residues in the CDR3. CDR3 nucleotides: TGTGCCAGCAGCAAGGGGAGCAGAAGGTACGATAACTATGGCTACACCTTC. Translating gives CASSKGSRRYDNYGYTF.

This chain connects TRBV6-5 to TRBJ2-1, with 7 bases identical to TRBD2. V lost 5 bases and J lost 5; bases outside the gene matches: 6. This CDR3 is 14 amino acids long. CDR1 MNHEY and CDR2 SVGAGI come from the germline V gene. This CDR3 is CASSTLSGHNEQFF. CDR3 in DNA: TGTGCCAGCAGTACCCTTAGCGGGCACAATGAGCAGTTCTTC.

Only one count was recorded for this clone. V usage is TRBV7-9 and J usage is TRBJ1-2; D possibly corresponds to TRBD1 (5 bases). Germline CDR1 and CDR2: SEHNR and FQNEAQ (reference sequence). This CDR3 contains 14 residues. Trimming took 3 bases from V and 5 from J, leaving 13 bases between them. CDR3 coding DNA: TGTGCCAGCAGCTTGGCCGGGGGAGGGTATGGCTACACCTTC. Encoded protein: CASSLAGGGYGYTF.

This clone has just one count. This chain connects TRBV19 to TRBJ2-7, with TRBD2 identical over 9 bases. Germline V gene lookup returns CDR1 LNHDA and CDR2 SQIVND (reference sequence). The CDR3 length is 15 residues. V trimming: 5 bases; J trimming: 4 bases; junction bases outside the gene matches: 9. The CDR3, as DNA: TGTGCCAGTAGTCCTTCTAGCGGGAAGGGATACGAGCAGTACTTC. The encoded protein is CASSPSSGKGYEQYF.

J is TRBJ1-5 and V is TRBV6-1; TRBD1 matches at 9 bases. Losses at the gene ends were 7 bases for V and 11 bases for J; bases not matched to a gene: 12. This CDR3 is built from 14 residues. CDR1 and CDR2 from the germline V gene are MNHNS and SASEGT. CDR3 DNA sequence: TGTGCCAGCAAAACAGGGGGCGCCGGGATGGCCCAGCATTTT. Its protein is CASKTGGAGMAQHF.

To note about this clone: A read error may produce the germline difference seen at one junction end. This chain joins TRBV2 and TRBJ2-3, with TRBD1 identical over 7 bases. The CDR3 spans 14 residues. The V gene's germline CDR1 is SNHLY and CDR2 FYNNEI. DNA for the CDR3: TGTGCCAGCAGGGAAGGGACAGTCACAGATACGCAGTATTTT. This codes for CASREGTVTDTQYF.

The chain couples TRBV15 to TRBJ1-4; tentative D call: TRBD1 (6 bases). The V end lost 0 bases, the J end lost 7 bases, and 18 bases lay between the germline ends. The V gene's germline CDR1 is LNHNV and CDR2 YYDKDF (reference sequence). The CDR3 loop spans 17 amino acids. CDR3: CATSRDQSAGESEKLFF. The CDR3 DNA follows: TGTGCCACCAGCAGAGATCAGAGCGCAGGGGAAAGTGAAAAACTGTTTTTT.

The gene calls are TRBV28 and TRBJ2-7; 8 bases are shared with TRBD1. CDR1 is MDHEN and CDR2 is SYDVKM in the germline V gene. This CDR3 has 14 amino acids. V lost 2 bases to trimming and J lost 9 bases; unmatched junction nucleotides: 9. Here the CDR3 DNA reads TGTGCCAGCAGTTTACGGGGACAGGAATTCGGGCAGTACTTC. Its protein product is CASSLRGQEFGQYF.

This clone was observed a single time. The CDR3 protein is CASLPIDRGTTEAFF. DNA for the CDR3: TGTGCCAGTTTGCCCATTGACAGGGGAACCACTGAAGCTTTCTTT. V is TRBV19 and J is TRBJ1-1, with 8 nucleotides matching TRBD1. The CDR3 consists of 15 residues. The V gene end was trimmed by 8 bases and the J gene end by 4 bases; junction bases not matched to a gene: 12. Germline V CDR1 and CDR2: LNHDA, SQIVND (reference sequence).

The chain combines TRBV7-3 with TRBJ1-3; tentative D call: TRBD1 (5 bases). With 4 bases removed from V and 0 bases from J, the gap between germline ends came to 10 bases. Germline V gene sequence: CDR1 SGHTA, CDR2 FQGTGA. There are 15 residues in the CDR3. CDR3 sequence reads: CASSSTAASGNTIYF. The DNA for the CDR3 is TGTGCCAGCAGCTCGACAGCCGCCTCTGGAAACACCATATATTTT.

This sequence joins TRBV18 and TRBJ2-1, with 9 bases aligning to TRBD1. J lost 10 bases, V lost 4 bases, and 8 bases had no gene match. The germline V gene encodes CDR1 KGHSH and CDR2 LQKENI. This CDR3 spans 14 amino acids. CDR3 loop: CASSLGQGPSEQFF. The CDR3 DNA sequence: TGTGCCAGCTCACTGGGACAGGGCCCCAGCGAGCAGTTCTTC.

This chain uses TRBV29-1 with TRBJ2-2; 10 bases agree with TRBD1. The CDR3 is 14 residues long. Germline-derived CDR1 and CDR2 are SQVTM and ANQGSEA. V dropped 7 bases and J dropped 6; count of bases not matched to a gene: 8. The CDR3 spells CSAGQGVGAGELFF. CDR3 sequence (DNA): TGCAGCGCCGGACAGGGGGTCGGGGCCGGGGAGCTGTTTTTT.

The chain carries TRBV6-1 and TRBJ1-6; 10 nucleotides line up with TRBD1. The V segment lost 6 bases and the J segment 8 bases; nucleotides outside the gene matches: 4. This CDR3 spans 14 amino acids. Germline V CDR1 and CDR2: MNHNS, SASEGT. CDR3 nucleotide sequence: TGTGCCAGCAGAAACGACAGGGGGCATTCACCCCTCCACTTT. Translated, it gives CASRNDRGHSPLHF.

The rearrangement joins TRBV19 to TRBJ1-1; the D is unclear. Germline values: CDR1 LNHDA, CDR2 SQIVND (reference sequence). V was shortened by 7 bases and J by 1 base, with 7 bases between the two germline ends. This CDR3 has 12 residues. This CDR3 is CASIVENTEAFF. As DNA, the CDR3 is TGTGCCAGTATAGTAGAGAACACTGAAGCTTTCTTT.

V usage is TRBV4-3 and J usage is TRBJ2-7; 7 nucleotides line up with TRBD1. The CDR3 spans 16 residues. The germline CDR1 and CDR2 sequences are LGHNA and YSLEER. Trimming removed 4 bases from V and 3 bases from J; junction bases left unmatched: 12. In nucleotides, the CDR3 is TGCGCCAGCAGCCCCGGGACAGACCTTACCCTCTACGAGCAGTACTTC. Residues: CASSPGTDLTLYEQYF.

The chain joins TRBV7-2 to TRBJ1-1, with D perhaps matching TRBD1 (5 bases). The CDR3 has 14 residues. Germline V gene lookup returns CDR1 SGHTA and CDR2 FQGNSA. With 0 bases removed from V and 5 bases from J, the gap between germline ends came to 10 bases. The CDR3 nucleotides are TGTGCCAGCAGCTTAGCCGGGACTGTGACTGAAGCTTTCTTT. It is translated as CASSLAGTVTEAFF.

The chain recombines TRBV18 with TRBJ2-2; possibly TRBD1 for D (5 bases). The V gene lost 6 bases and the J gene lost 1 base, with 12 bases spanning the gap. The germline V gene encodes CDR1 KGHSH and CDR2 LQKENI. This CDR3 spans 15 amino acids. The chain's CDR3 is CASSPITGNTGELFF. CDR3 DNA: TGTGCCAGCTCGCCCATAACAGGGAACACCGGGGAGCTGTTTTTT.

V gene TRBV5-1 combines with J gene TRBJ1-2, with a tentative D call TRBD1 (5 bases). Germline assignment: CDR1 SGHRS and CDR2 YFSETQ. Trimming pared 0 bases from V and 2 bases from J, leaving 8 bases between. This CDR3 has 14 residues. Here the CDR3 DNA reads TGCGCCAGCAGCTTGGCACAGGACAACTATGGCTACACCTTC. It encodes CASSLAQDNYGYTF.

The chain has TRBV11-3 and TRBJ1-1; D gene uncertain. CDR1 SGHNT and CDR2 YENEEA come from the germline V gene. This CDR3 region has 14 residues. V lost 0 bases to trimming and J lost 2 bases, with 7 bases between them. CDR3 DNA sequence: TGTGCCAGCAGCTTAGAGGCAGTTAACACTGAAGCTTTCTTT. Translation: CASSLEAVNTEAFF.

This clone appeared once. V usage is TRBV15 and J usage is TRBJ1-2; D is unclear. V gave up 3 bases and J gave up 12 bases, with 17 bases separating them. Germline values: CDR1 LNHNV, CDR2 YYDKDF (reference sequence). The CDR3 covers 13 residues. The CDR3 region is CATSSNVERTNTF. The CDR3 DNA follows: TGTGCCACCAGCAGTAATGTGGAGCGAACGAACACCTTC. Drawing the rest from reference TRBV15 and TRBJ1-2, the complete variable domain is DAMVIQNPRYQVTQFGKPVTLSCSQTLNHNVMYWYQQKSSQAPKLLFHYYDKDFNNEADTPDNFQSRRPNTSFCFLDIRSPGLGDTAMYLCATSSNVERTNTFGSGTRLTVV.

The J gene is TRBJ2-2, the V gene TRBV5-1; a weak D match, TRBD1 (6 bases). The germline CDR1 and CDR2 sequences are SGHRS and YFSETQ. Trimming cost V 4 bases and J 9 bases, with 19 bases left between them. CDR3 length equals 15 residues. The CDR3: CASSPRTDIYRELFF. CDR3 coding DNA: TGCGCCAGCAGCCCCCGGACAGATATTTACCGGGAGCTGTTTTTT.

The chain uses TRBV28 and TRBJ2-7; TRBD1 matches at 7 bases. Unmatched junction bases numbered 10, after V lost 7 bases and J lost 4 bases. There are 14 residues in the CDR3. CDR1 and CDR2 from the germline V gene are MDHEN and SYDVKM. The CDR3: CASTPGGARYEQYF. The CDR3 nucleotides are TGTGCCAGCACCCCAGGGGGTGCACGGTACGAGCAGTACTTC.

The CDR3: CASSYVLLPDTQYF. CDR3 sequence (DNA): TGTGCCAGCAGTTACGTGCTTCTACCAGATACGCAGTATTTT. The chain uses TRBV6-6 and TRBJ2-3; D is uncertain. The CDR3 is 14 amino acids. Germline CDR1 and CDR2: MNHNY and SVGAGI (reference sequence). Deletions cut 2 bases from V and 4 bases from J, with 10 bases between.